This T cell receptor beta chain is from a study of cytomegalovirus exposure and HLA in healthy donors. Remarks on this clone: What it binds is not known.

PCR used 60 Vbeta primers and 13 Jbeta primers. Only in-frame clones appear in the TCRdb table, and some are missing; sequencing was by immunoSEQ multiplex PCR. The sample carries some 170,000 clones, under 80% recorded once. Study-wide results and caveats: The majority of CMV-associated TCR beta chains were reported as apparently HLA-restricted in a later analysis. Based on reports, TCR beta sequences accurately predicted HLA-A and HLA-B alleles for most subjects.

Sequenced material: PBMCs. This sequence was found in a human donor in good health.

The CDR3 sequence: CSVGEGQGAGEKLFF. CDR3 DNA: TGCAGCGTTGGCGAGGGACAGGGGGCGGGAGAAAAACTGTTTTTT. This rearrangement joins TRBV29-1 to TRBJ1-4; 12 bases align to TRBD1. J was trimmed by 8 bases and V by 4 bases; bases with no gene match: 8. The CDR3 covers 15 residues. CDR1 and CDR2 (germline): SQVTM, ANQGSEA.